The source of this T cell receptor beta chain is a study of blood T cells in healthy people across ages (dated by TCRdb to between 2015 and 2017). About the study as a whole: In model experiments, template switching captured about one uniquely barcoded TCR beta cDNA molecule for every two T cells. Age-related changes in TCR beta repertoire diversity were measured in the study by deep sequencing normalized with unique cDNA molecular identifiers. The donors were divided into four age groups: young (average around 15 years), middle-aged (approximately 39), aged (approximately 62) and long-lived (about 84). For two donors (one aged 18 to 29 and one aged 80 or older), the study analyzed two additional independent replicas of 1 million unique cDNA reads from the same blood draw. Study-level results and caveats: Observed TCR beta diversity per million T cells fell roughly linearly with age, and a significant reduction was already apparent by age around 44. Estimates of total diversity based on one million sequenced T cells were regarded as lower bounds and as underestimates. Observed TCR beta diversity correlated strongly with the percentage of naive T cells measured by flow cytometry. Compared with the aged group, the long-lived group had more naive CD4+ T cells, fewer expanded clones and increased TCR diversity, suggesting age selection. Since profiling was done on bulk unsorted PBMCs, naive and antigen-experienced compartments could not be conclusively compared. Because donor CMV infection status was unknown, age-related changes in expanded clonotypes were potentially confounded.

With regard to this clonotype: Its antigen is currently not known. No clone much larger than this one lies a single base away; base qualities are absent.

Library method: 5' RACE. Sequencing instrument: Illumina HiSeq 2500. A second 7 to 11 cycle PCR used a sample-barcoded 5' primer and a J-beta primer mix. A template-switch 5' adaptor carrying 12 random nucleotides introduced a unique molecular identifier onto each TCR beta cDNA molecule. At least 2.5 million CDR3-containing paired-end reads were obtained from each sample. First-strand cDNA synthesis was performed from all RNA using the Mint cDNA synthesis kit, with priming by a TRBC-specific oligonucleotide. Following uracil-DNA glycosylase treatment, a first 18-cycle PCR with universal primers M1SS and BC2_uni_R was performed on all cDNA. The authors processed their data as follows. For normalization, 1 million high-quality reads, each with a distinct molecular identifier, were randomly selected from each sample. Reads with shared molecular identifiers were discarded instead of being binned into consensus sequences. MiTCR, set to a Q25 quality threshold and the strictest error-elimination algorithm, was used for CDR3 identification, clonotype clustering and error correction. A nonparametric unseen species model with Euler transformation was used to estimate a lower bound on total TCR beta diversity. TCRdb itself trimmed the public reads at Q25 with fastp, ran MiXCR and retained productive beta chains. Every entry covers one CDR3 protein and lists the most common genes and DNA from its rows. These V and J calls are TCRdb output, not the study's own analysis. This sample gives more than 1,000,000 distinct CDR3 sequences in total; approximately 25% of them show up just once. The ten largest clonotypes hold around 0.75% of the sample.

The roughly 39 donors, aged about 6 to 100 years, were systemically healthy Caucasian individuals from Russia. Approximately 10 milliliters of peripheral blood were collected from each donor into EDTA-treated Vacutainer tubes. PBMCs were isolated by Ficoll-Paque density-gradient centrifugation, with at least 7 million obtained per sample. Total RNA, at least 6 micrograms per sample, was extracted from PBMCs with Trizol reagent. The percentages of naive CD45RAhigh/CD27high T cells were determined by flow cytometry on a PBMC aliquot from every donor. For this chain, trimming is 3 bases at the V end and 3 bases at the J end, and the number of junction bases without a gene match is 15. From the germline V gene (reference sequence), CDR1 is LGHDT and CDR2 is YNNKEL. The CDR3 runs 19 amino acids, cysteine and phenylalanine included. The kept DNA is CDR3 alone, 57 bases in frame from the first base. In addition, the sample was reused for a study of T cells of mothers and their children. The second study's authors report: Nine systemically healthy Caucasian individuals, comprising three mothers and their six children, were included as donors. cDNA synthesis consumed the entire amount of extracted RNA, loaded at around 1.5 ug RNA in each 15 ul reaction. Sample barcodes and 2-4 random nucleotides were added via the M1S primer in the second PCR. Over 8.5 million TCR beta CDR3 reads were obtained for each mother, and 2.5 million to 3.5 million reads were obtained for each child. Thymic selection similarly shapes TCR recombination output in related and unrelated pairs, with minor effect from inherited differences. Normalized repertoire overlap in related mother-child pairs was always slightly higher than in unrelated mother-child pairs, but the difference was never significant. With a sensitivity of about 100 clones per million clonotypes, no persistent microchimeric T cell clones were detected. Deep NGS was used in the study to compare the TCR beta repertoires of mothers and children and to look for features that separate related mother-child pairs from unrelated individuals. On average, the children were approximately 12 +/- 4 years old, while the mothers were approximately 41 +/- 4 years old. After adapter ligation was performed with NEBNext reagents, the libraries were sequenced on an Illumina HiSeq 2000 with 100+100 nt paired-end reads. Mother and child libraries were prepared a month apart and sequenced in separate runs to prevent cross-contamination. Between about 500,000 and 2,300,000 distinct TCR beta clonotypes were identified per donor. Naive TCR beta clonotypes were estimated from low-frequency clonotypes matched to each donor's FACS-determined naive share, without sorting.

The V and J genes are TRBV3-1 and TRBJ1-4; TRBD1 matches 8 bases in the middle. Sequenced input: blood. This TCR derives from a girl aged 2-10 years in good health. The CDR3 protein sequence reads: CASSQATGAETVPNEKLFF. The DNA sequence is as follows: TGTGCCAGCAGCCAGGCGACAGGGGCGGAGACTGTGCCTAATGAAAAACTGTTTTTT.